This TCR beta chain was captured by sequencing in a study of TIL therapy for anti-PD-1-resistant metastatic lung cancer. On the study more broadly: A few tumors were EGFR-mutant and two were ALK-rearranged.

V lost 5 bases and J lost 5, with 16 bases in between. CDR1 MDHEN and CDR2 SYDVKM come from the germline V gene. The CDR3 is made up of 15 amino acids. The immunoSEQ assay was v3. The protocol was immunoSEQ multiplex PCR, while the TCRdb copy is restricted to in-frame clones and leaves out a portion. The table lists approximately 47,000 clones, 86% of them singletons, with 5% in the top ten. Time point defined: pre-treatment sample, taken before nivolumab and TIL therapy. Stage 4 NSCLC adults joined between October 2017 and January 2020. This receptor was obtained from a person aged 25 to 80 with non-small cell lung cancer. The chain carries TRBV28 and TRBJ1-5; D is unresolved. Here the sequenced sample was blood, taken at baseline. The CDR3 here is CASSTGLMLYQPQHF. The CDR3 nucleotides read TGTGCCAGCAGTACCGGACTCATGCTCTATCAGCCCCAGCATTTT. The full variable domain, rest sourced from reference TRBV28 and TRBJ1-5, is DVKVTQSSRYLVKRTGEKVFLECVQDMDHENMFWYRQDPGLGLRLIYFSYDVKMKEKGDIPEGYSVSREKKERFSLILESASTNQTSMYLCASSTGLMLYQPQHFGDGTRLSIL.